This T cell receptor beta chain was identified in a study of radiotherapy plus CTLA-4 blockade in lung cancer. Study summary: Objective responses arose in approximately 19% of patients, and approximately 31% experienced disease control.

Sequencing was performed with immunoSEQ multiplex PCR; in TCRdb, only in-frame clones are kept and a portion is missing. The data hold more than 100,000 clones, with approximately 90% observed a single time. This CDR3 has 15 residues. V lost 2 bases and J 0 bases, leaving 10 bases between the germline ends. The germline V gene has CDR1 SGDLS and CDR2 YYNGEE. Findings and caveats of the study: Blood-borne expansion of tumor-derived TCR clones followed radiotherapy plus ipilimumab.

A single count supports this clone. The antigen is unknown. This material consisted of peripheral blood, taken from a patient treated with radiotherapy plus ipilimumab. The receptor comes from a human donor with non-small cell lung cancer that progressed on radiotherapy plus ipilimumab. The chain joins TRBV9 to TRBJ2-3, with D perhaps TRBD2 (6 bases). The CDR3 reads CASSVVAASTDTQYF. CDR3 nucleotides: TGTGCCAGCAGCGTCGTAGCGGCAAGCACAGATACGCAGTATTTT.